This T cell receptor beta chain was documented in a study of T-cell reconstitution after alpha-beta-depleted transplantation in children. Overall study findings and caveats: There were some patients whose high TCRbeta diversity at day 60 came from surviving recipient T cells and thymic progenitors. By one year post-transplant, T-cell counts and diversity largely arose from T cells that were newly produced. About two months after transplant, alpha-beta T cells reportedly came from several hundred expanded graft clones.

Comment on this clonotype: Its antigen remains unidentified.

This CDR3 spans 13 amino acids. V lost 6 bases and J lost 6; bases outside the gene matches: 3. Preparation of the TCRbeta library involved a method that used unique molecular identifiers. TCRdb processed the PCR reads anew with MiXCR; each CDR3 protein has one entry. The sample records around 600,000 distinct CDR3 sequences, 20% to 25% being singletons. The receptor was derived from a boy in the first two years of life who had a stem cell transplant for acute myeloid leukemia, so the T cells may come from the graft donor. The genes are TRBV12-3 or TRBV12-4 and TRBJ2-5; 11 bases are shared with TRBD1. Material: PBMCs, mostly from graft donor cells, obtained 360 days after TCRalphabeta/CD19-depleted stem cell transplant. This chain's CDR3 is CASSTDRGQTQYF. CDR3 nucleotide sequence: TGTGCCAGCAGCACGGACAGGGGGCAGACCCAGTACTTC.